These 20 T cell receptor beta chains were sequenced from one sample in a study of T cell responses to AZD1222 COVID-19 vaccine. Using immunoSEQ multiplex PCR, the repertoire was profiled, and TCRdb retains in-frame clones only, with some absent. This table has approximately 130,000 clones, more than 85% appearing once. The source was peripheral blood, collected on day 0 of AZD1222 vaccination. The receptor source for this set is an adult in good health.

This clone has just one count. The V and J genes are TRBV7-9 and TRBJ2-1, with 13 bases fitting TRBD2. The ends lost 5 bases at V and 7 bases at J; junction bases unmatched: 14. CDR1 and CDR2 from the germline V gene are SEHNR and FQNEAQ (reference sequence). This CDR3 region has 18 residues. This chain's CDR3 is CASSPTGGTSGVRNEQFF. In DNA, the CDR3 is TGTGCCAGCAGCCCGACCGGGGGGACTAGCGGGGTTCGTAATGAGCAGTTCTTC.

This chain joins TRBV6-4 and TRBJ1-6, with D possibly TRBD1 on 5 matching bases. Germline V gives CDR1 MRHNA, CDR2 SNTAGT. This CDR3 comprises 14 residues. V lost 3 bases to trimming and J lost 8 bases, with 11 bases between them. The DNA for the CDR3 is TGTGCCAGCAGTGAATCAGGGTTTGATTCACCCCTCCACTTT. Translation gives CASSESGFDSPLHF.

J is TRBJ1-2 and V is TRBV10-3; the D is unclear. Germline V gene sequence: CDR1 ENHRY, CDR2 SYGVKD. The CDR3 runs to 16 residues. Trimming took off 3 bases at V and 0 bases at J, with 14 bases between the two ends. CDR3 coding DNA: TGTGCCATCAGTGAATCCACCTGGCGTGCTAACTATGGCTACACCTTC. Translating gives CAISESTWRANYGYTF.

V and J are TRBV11-2 and TRBJ2-5, with D perhaps TRBD1 (6 bases). CDR3 length: 15 amino acids. From germline, CDR1 is SGHAT and CDR2 FQNNGV. Trimming left V 0 bases short and J 4 bases short, with 12 bases between. CDR3 sequence reads: CASSLDLGHGETQYF. The CDR3 DNA follows: TGTGCCAGCAGCTTAGATCTGGGACACGGAGAGACCCAGTACTTC.

The CDR3 here is CASSPGQLGYEQYF. DNA of the CDR3: TGTGCCAGCTCACCCGGACAGCTTGGCTACGAGCAGTACTTC. The rearrangement uses TRBV18 and TRBJ2-7, with a tentative D call TRBD1 (6 bases). CDR1 KGHSH and CDR2 LQKENI come from the germline V gene. V was pared by 3 bases and J by 3 bases, with 12 bases between. The CDR3 consists of 14 residues.

The rearrangement links TRBV7-9 to TRBJ1-1, with TRBD1 as a possible D gene (5 bases). Germline loops: CDR1 SEHNR, CDR2 FQNEAQ (reference sequence). CDR3 length: 17 residues. Deletions cut 3 bases from V and 0 bases from J, with 17 bases between. CDR3 in amino acids: CASSFGAGGLMNTEAFF. The CDR3 nucleotides are TGTGCCAGCAGCTTTGGGGCGGGGGGTTTAATGAACACTGAAGCTTTCTTT.

As to this clone: Other nucleotide sequences in the sample specify the same CDR3. The rearrangement links TRBV6-5 to TRBJ1-1; D call uncertain. CDR3 length equals 13 residues. Germline V CDR1 and CDR2: MNHEY, SVGAGI. V lost 0 bases and J lost 1, with 3 bases in between. The CDR3 is CASSYSRNTEAFF. The CDR3, as DNA: TGTGCCAGCAGTTACTCAAGGAACACTGAAGCTTTCTTT.

J is TRBJ2-2 and V is TRBV7-2; D uncertain. Germline-derived CDR1 and CDR2 are SGHTA and FQGNSA. CDR3 length: 16 residues. Between the trimmed V and J ends, which lost 2 bases and 6 bases, there was a span of 16 bases. The CDR3 nucleotides read TGTGCCAGCAGCTTAAACCCGCTAGAACTGGCCGGGGAGCTGTTTTTT. Translating gives CASSLNPLELAGELFF.

The chain employs TRBV18 and TRBJ1-1; D remains ambiguous. From germline, CDR1 is KGHSH and CDR2 LQKENI. The CDR3 runs to 16 residues. With 1 base removed from V and 1 base from J, the gap between germline ends came to 13 bases. The CDR3 region is CASSPLTSSGNTEAFF. The CDR3 nucleotides read TGTGCCAGCTCACCACTCACTTCCTCAGGGAACACTGAAGCTTTCTTT.

The chain uses TRBV3-1 (or the pseudogene TRBV3-2) and TRBJ1-1, with TRBD1 matching over 8 bases. The CDR3 is 14 amino acids. V gave up 0 bases and J gave up 6 bases; unmatched junction bases: 3. Germline-derived CDR1 and CDR2 are LGHDT and YNNKEL (reference sequence). CDR3 DNA sequence: TGTGCCAGCAGCCAAGAATGGGGACAGGCTGAAGCTTTCTTT. Its translation is CASSQEWGQAEAFF.

The chain couples TRBV19 to TRBJ2-2; D perhaps matches TRBD2 (7 bases). Germline V CDR1 and CDR2: LNHDA, SQIVND (reference sequence). There are 18 residues in the CDR3. Trimming cost V 3 bases and J 4 bases, with 21 bases left between them. CDR3 DNA: TGTGCCAGTAGTATTGGGTTCGGCGGGGGCGCGGTCACCGGGGAGCTGTTTTTT. Residues: CASSIGFGGGAVTGELFF. Full variable domain (outside the CDR3, taken from reference TRBV19 and TRBJ2-2): DGGITQSPKYLFRKEGQNVTLSCEQNLNHDAMYWYRQDPGQGLRLIYYSQIVNDFQKGDIAEGYSVSREKKESFPLTVTSAQKNPTAFYLCASSIGFGGGAVTGELFFGEGSRLTVL.

This clone was counted once. The rearrangement uses TRBV5-1 and TRBJ2-2; D gene ambiguous. This CDR3 is built from 14 residues. V was shortened by 4 bases and J by 5 bases, with 12 bases between the two germline ends. The germline V gene encodes CDR1 SGHRS and CDR2 YFSETQ. Written as DNA, the CDR3 is TGCGCCAGCAGCCCCGGTTGGGGAACCGGGGAGCTGTTTTTT. It encodes CASSPGWGTGELFF.

This chain uses TRBV11-2 with TRBJ2-7; D remains unclear. Germline V gene data show CDR1 as SGHAT and CDR2 as FQNNGV. The CDR3 covers 15 residues. The V end lost 5 bases, the J end lost 3 bases, and 17 bases lay between the germline ends. CDR3 in amino acids: CASSEPAPVSYEQYF. CDR3 DNA sequence: TGTGCCAGCAGCGAACCGGCCCCAGTCAGCTACGAGCAGTACTTC.

CDR3 sequence reads: CASSLVGQAYEQYF. The CDR3, as DNA: TGTGCCAGCAGCTTAGTGGGACAGGCCTACGAGCAGTACTTC. The chain recombines TRBV7-9 with TRBJ2-7, with 8 bases fitting TRBD1. This CDR3 has 14 residues. V shed 1 base, J shed 2 bases, and the junction held 1 base outside the gene matches. The germline V gene has CDR1 SEHNR and CDR2 FQNEAQ (reference sequence).

The V call is TRBV5-1, the J call TRBJ1-4; D perhaps matches TRBD1 (5 bases). This CDR3 has 14 residues. The germline CDR1 and CDR2 sequences are SGHRS and YFSETQ. Trimming removed 4 bases from V and 9 bases from J, with 16 bases in between. The CDR3: CASSLRDWDQKLFF. In DNA form, the CDR3 reads TGCGCCAGCAGCCTCCGGGACTGGGACCAAAAACTGTTTTTT.

The genes are TRBV9 and TRBJ1-2; D uncertain. Deletions cut 4 bases from V and 8 bases from J, with 12 bases between. Per germline, CDR1 SGDLS and CDR2 YYNGEE. This CDR3 is 12 amino acids long. The CDR3 DNA reads TGTGCCAGCAGCTCTACCCCGGCGGGCTACACCTTC. Protein product: CASSSTPAGYTF.

The chain employs TRBV15 and TRBJ2-7; 8 positions match TRBD2. The CDR3 sequence is 13 residues long. Germline assignment: CDR1 LNHNV and CDR2 YYDKDF (reference sequence). V shed 5 bases, J shed 5 bases, and the junction held 5 bases outside the gene matches. The CDR3: CATSPGGLNEQYF. The CDR3 DNA reads as TGTGCCACCAGCCCGGGGGGGCTCAACGAGCAGTACTTC.

V gene TRBV4-1 combines with J gene TRBJ1-5; D is undetermined. Trimming took 1 base from V and 7 from J, leaving 8 bases between them. The CDR3 covers 13 residues. Germline values: CDR1 MGHRA, CDR2 YSYEKL. DNA of the CDR3: TGCGCCAGCAGCCAAGTACTGGGGCAGCCCCAGCATTTT. This gives the protein CASSQVLGQPQHF.

This chain connects TRBV27 to TRBJ2-1; TRBD2 agrees at 9 bases. The germline V gene has CDR1 MNHEY and CDR2 SMNVEV (reference sequence). V was clipped by 2 bases and J by 8 bases; unmatched bases: 7. The CDR3 runs to 15 residues. CDR3 amino acids: CASSLLSSGDHEQFF. In DNA, the CDR3 is TGTGCCAGCAGTTTACTTTCTAGCGGGGACCATGAGCAGTTCTTC.

The J gene is TRBJ1-6, the V gene TRBV2; 7 nucleotides line up with TRBD1. This CDR3 contains 15 residues. Germline V lookup: CDR1 SNHLY, CDR2 FYNNEI. V lost 4 bases, J lost 6 bases, and 6 bases stayed unmatched. CDR3 protein: CASSGPQGFNSPLHF. Written as DNA, the CDR3 is TGTGCCAGCAGTGGCCCACAGGGGTTTAATTCACCCCTCCACTTT.